By sample fraction, the clone carrying this TCR beta chain is medium-sized. What it binds is not known. The treatment was: approximately 9-day PBMC culture with coronavirus spike peptide pools or control peptides (ViraFEST assay). Cultured CD4+ T cell DNA underwent sequencing with the Oncomine TCR Beta short-read assay. Genomic DNA from cultured CD4+ T cells was extracted. TCRdb reprocessed the PCR reads with MiXCR, giving one entry per CDR3 protein. Of 18,000 or so distinct CDR3 sequences listed, around 28% were seen once; the top ten hold about 15%. This sample is drawn from a study of vaccination and CD4 T cells after COVID-19. Across the study: Timing of post-vaccine sample collection was a median about 79 days after dose two, with a range of 14 to 241. The stimulating agents, overlapping spike peptides, came from SARS-CoV-2, HCoV-NL63, HCoV-OC43 and HCoV-229E.

The TCR sequence derives from a human donor with COVID-19. Material for sequencing was cultured CD4+ T cells from blood.

Written as DNA, the CDR3 is TGTGCCAGCAGTTTTTCCAGTCTGAACACCGGGGAGCTGTTTTTT. As protein: CASSFSSLNTGELFF. The chain couples TRBV28 to TRBJ2-2; D gene ambiguous. With 3 bases removed from V and 1 base from J, the gap between germline ends came to 9 bases. CDR1 MDHEN and CDR2 SYDVKM come from the germline V gene. The CDR3 runs to 15 residues.